The 23 T cell receptor beta chains below come from one sample, sequenced in a study of T cell responses to AZD1222 COVID-19 vaccine (dated by TCRdb to 2020 to 2023). The library was obtained by the immunoSEQ multiplex PCR assay. Sourced from immuneACCESS, this table was stored by TCRdb with only in-frame sequences that have V and J called. A share of the clones is absent; for the studies checked, an unresolved V gene accounts for under half, and the remainder has no known explanation. For this sample there are approximately 140,000 clones; around 90% appear just once. The ten largest clones represent 2.8% of the sample. The meaning of the sample's time point label: baseline before first vaccination. Sequenced here: peripheral blood, sampled on day 0 of AZD1222 vaccination. These receptors all stem from an adult in good health.

The rearrangement joins TRBV28 to TRBJ2-1; 10 bases map to TRBD1. The V gene end was trimmed by 5 bases and the J gene end by 6 bases; junction bases not matched to a gene: 7. From germline, CDR1 is MDHEN and CDR2 SYDVKM. The CDR3 contains 15 residues. In DNA, the CDR3 is TGTGCCAGCAGTGCCGGGGGGGACAGGGGCAATGAGCAGTTCTTC. Protein product: CASSAGGDRGNEQFF.

This chain uses TRBV28 with TRBJ1-2, with a weak D call TRBD1 (5 bases). The CDR3 runs 13 residues. Germline-derived CDR1 and CDR2 are MDHEN and SYDVKM. Trimming cost V 10 bases and J 4 bases, with 16 bases left between them. The CDR3 loop reads CATQDRTGYGYTF. The CDR3 bases are TGTGCCACCCAAGACCGTACAGGCTATGGCTACACCTTC.

The chain joins TRBV4-3 to TRBJ1-2; tentative D call: TRBD1 (6 bases). The CDR3 loop spans 15 amino acids. The V end lost 3 bases, the J end lost 14 bases, and 25 bases lay between the germline ends. Germline V lookup: CDR1 LGHNA, CDR2 YSLEER. The CDR3 spells CASSQTTGTSMGRTF. The CDR3 DNA reads TGCGCCAGCAGCCAGACTACCGGGACATCGATGGGGAGGACCTTC.

The chain has TRBV27 and TRBJ2-1, with 11 positions matching TRBD2. The CDR3 has 15 amino acids. Germline V lookup: CDR1 MNHEY, CDR2 SMNVEV (reference sequence). V gave up 10 bases and J gave up 9 bases; unmatched junction bases: 14. The CDR3 DNA is TGTGCCAACCCCACTTCTAGCGGGAGGTCGGGTGAGCAGTTCTTC. This translates into CANPTSSGRSGEQFF.

The chain is built from TRBV11-2 and TRBJ1-2; D gene uncertain. CDR3 length: 11 residues. Germline lookup yields CDR1 SGHAT and CDR2 FQNNGV. V was trimmed by 8 bases and J by 6 bases, leaving 10 bases between them. CDR3 DNA sequence: TGTGCCAGCTCCCGAGGAAATGGCTACACCTTC. Amino acids: CASSRGNGYTF.

Only a few counts were recorded for this clone. DNA of the CDR3: TGTGCCAGCTCCCAGTCCGGGGAGCTGTTTTTT. This encodes CASSQSGELFF. The chain joins TRBV12-3 or TRBV12-4 to TRBJ2-2; D ambiguous. CDR3 length equals 11 residues. The V end was cut by 8 bases, the J end by 6 bases, with 7 bases between.

This chain links TRBV7-9 with TRBJ1-5, with 8 bases that match TRBD1. With V trimmed by 5 bases and J by 4 bases, 4 bases remained unmatched. Germline values: CDR1 SEHNR, CDR2 FQNEAQ (reference sequence). This CDR3 is built from 14 residues. The CDR3 is CASSLGQANQPQHF. The CDR3 bases are TGTGCCAGCAGCCTGGGACAGGCAAATCAGCCCCAGCATTTT.

The chain employs TRBV2 and TRBJ2-7, with 9 bases aligning to TRBD1. CDR3 length: 16 residues. V gave up 4 bases and J gave up 7 bases; unmatched junction bases: 14. CDR1 is SNHLY and CDR2 is FYNNEI in the germline V gene. CDR3 sequence reads: CASSVLGGQGSGEQYF. The CDR3 nucleotides read TGTGCCAGCAGTGTTTTGGGTGGACAGGGGTCGGGGGAGCAGTACTTC.

About this clone itself: Other nucleotide sequences from this sample produce the same CDR3. The rearrangement links TRBV5-1 to TRBJ1-2, with 8 bases aligning to TRBD1. V lost 0 bases to trimming and J lost 5 bases; unmatched junction nucleotides: 3. Looked up from germline, CDR1 is SGHRS and CDR2 is YFSETQ. The CDR3 extends over 14 amino acids. Here the CDR3 DNA reads TGCGCCAGCAGCTTGGAACAGGGGGGGTATGGCTACACCTTC. It codes for CASSLEQGGYGYTF.

This clone is a singleton in its sample. The chain combines TRBV2 with TRBJ2-5, with D possibly being TRBD1 (5 bases). Germline V CDR1 and CDR2: SNHLY, FYNNEI. This CDR3 is built from 12 residues. V gave up 3 bases and J gave up 4 bases, with 6 bases separating them. CDR3 region: CASSDRAETQYF. For the CDR3, the DNA is TGTGCCAGCAGTGACAGGGCAGAGACCCAGTACTTC.

The chain carries TRBV10-1 and TRBJ2-5; 7 bases line up with TRBD1. J lost 6 bases, V lost 0 bases, and 1 base had no gene match. Germline V CDR1 and CDR2: WNHNN, SYGVQD (reference sequence). The CDR3 spans 13 residues. Here the CDR3 reads CASSESQGQTQYF. DNA of the CDR3: TGCGCCAGCAGTGAGTCACAGGGGCAGACCCAGTACTTC.

V usage is TRBV11-2 and J usage is TRBJ2-5; 8 bases align to TRBD2. Germline assignment: CDR1 SGHAT and CDR2 FQNNGV. The CDR3 is 16 amino acids. V was clipped by 6 bases and J by 7 bases; unmatched bases: 16. CDR3 DNA sequence: TGTGCCAGCAGTCCGGGGGGGGCGGCTCGACCCGGGACCCAGTACTTC. It codes for CASSPGGAARPGTQYF. The full variable domain, rest sourced from reference TRBV11-2 and TRBJ2-5, is EAGVAQSPRYKIIEKRQSVAFWCNPISGHATLYWYQQILGQGPKLLIQFQNNGVVDDSQLPKDRFSAERLKGVDSTLKIQPAKLEDSAVYLCASSPGGAARPGTQYFGPGTRLLVL.

The chain couples TRBV7-2 to TRBJ2-7; no firm D call. The CDR3 runs 13 residues. V was trimmed by 4 bases and J by 2 bases, leaving 9 bases between them. Germline V CDR1 and CDR2: SGHTA, FQGNSA. CDR3 DNA: TGTGCCAGCAGCTCCCAATCTGCCTACGAGCAGTACTTC. It codes for CASSSQSAYEQYF.

CDR3 sequence reads: CASSESKEGDYGYTF. The CDR3 DNA reads TGCGCCAGCAGTGAGTCAAAGGAGGGTGACTATGGCTACACCTTC. The V and J genes are TRBV10-1 and TRBJ1-2; D unclear. Germline V lookup: CDR1 WNHNN, CDR2 SYGVQD (reference sequence). V was pared by 0 bases and J by 3 bases, with 11 bases between. The CDR3 is made up of 15 amino acids.

This clone was recorded a few times. The chain links TRBV7-8 to TRBJ2-7; D might be TRBD1 or TRBD2, each matching 6 bases. The V gene's germline CDR1 is SGHVS and CDR2 FQNEAQ. The CDR3 sequence is 14 residues long. Trimming shortened V by 8 bases and J by 0 bases, and 14 bases separated the two germline ends. For the CDR3, the DNA is TGTGCCAGCGGGGGGCGGGTTAGCTCCTACGAGCAGTACTTC. Translation gives CASGGRVSSYEQYF.

The chain joins TRBV24-1 to TRBJ1-2; no firm D call. The V end was cut by 1 base, the J end by 3 bases, with 8 bases between. CDR3 length: 14 residues. Germline CDR1 reads KGHDR; CDR2 reads SFDVKD. CDR3 bases: TGTGCCACCAGTGATTTCCCGGCCGACTATGGCTACACCTTC. Translating gives CATSDFPADYGYTF.

This clone was picked up one time. V gene TRBV5-4 combines with J gene TRBJ2-1; 15 nucleotides agree with TRBD2. Germline CDR1 SGHNT, CDR2 YYREEE (reference sequence). The trim removed 3 bases at V and 7 bases at J, leaving 8 bases unmatched. The CDR3 loop spans 17 amino acids. This chain's CDR3 is CASSSWTSGGAGNEQFF. CDR3 nucleotide sequence: TGTGCCAGCAGCTCCTGGACTAGCGGGGGGGCCGGTAATGAGCAGTTCTTC.

This clone was detected a few times. The chain recombines TRBV7-9 with TRBJ2-3; TRBD2 agrees at 7 bases. Germline loops: CDR1 SEHNR, CDR2 FQNEAQ (reference sequence). Trimming at V came to 2 bases and at J to 2 bases, leaving 1 base not matched to a gene. The CDR3 extends over 14 amino acids. The CDR3 sequence: CASSLRDYTDTQYF. The CDR3 DNA reads TGTGCCAGCAGCTTAAGGGACTACACAGATACGCAGTATTTT.

This clone was observed a handful of times. CDR3 amino acids: CASIPPEGYTF. DNA for the CDR3: TGTGCCAGCATCCCTCCGGAGGGCTACACCTTC. This chain connects TRBV27 to TRBJ1-2; D unresolved. The CDR3 totals 11 residues. Deletions cut 7 bases from V and 8 bases from J, with 11 bases between. Germline loops: CDR1 MNHEY, CDR2 SMNVEV (reference sequence).

This clone was seen a handful of times. This chain connects TRBV7-2 to TRBJ2-7, with TRBD2 matching 9 bases. This CDR3 has 14 residues. Germline CDR1 is SGHTA and CDR2 is FQGNSA. J lost 3 bases, V lost 5 bases, and 5 bases had no gene match. The DNA of the CDR3 is TGTGCCAGCAGCCTTAGCGGGAGTCACTACGAGCAGTACTTC. Amino acid sequence: CASSLSGSHYEQYF.

The rearrangement links TRBV11-3 to TRBJ2-3, with D possibly being TRBD1 (6 bases). Germline lookup yields CDR1 SGHNT and CDR2 YENEEA. The CDR3 extends over 12 amino acids. Trimming removed 6 bases from V and 7 bases from J, with 11 bases in between. CDR3 DNA sequence: TGTGCCAGCAGGAGGGGGAAAAATACGCAGTATTTT. Translation: CASRRGKNTQYF.

The chain is built from TRBV18 and TRBJ2-3, with a possible D match to TRBD1 (6 bases). The CDR3 runs 14 residues. Trimming stripped 3 bases from V and 5 bases from J, with 12 bases between. Germline V lookup: CDR1 KGHSH, CDR2 LQKENI. The CDR3 sequence is CASSPLGQIDTQYF. CDR3 nucleotides: TGTGCCAGCTCACCCCTCGGACAGATAGATACGCAGTATTTT.

The chain carries TRBV19 and TRBJ2-7, with TRBD1 as a possible D gene (6 bases). V lost 6 bases and J 4 bases, leaving 13 bases between the germline ends. Germline-derived CDR1 and CDR2 are LNHDA and SQIVND (reference sequence). CDR3 length: 13 amino acids. The CDR3 region has the DNA TGTGCCAGTAGCGCAGGGGCAGGGTACGAGCAGTACTTC. This encodes CASSAGAGYEQYF.